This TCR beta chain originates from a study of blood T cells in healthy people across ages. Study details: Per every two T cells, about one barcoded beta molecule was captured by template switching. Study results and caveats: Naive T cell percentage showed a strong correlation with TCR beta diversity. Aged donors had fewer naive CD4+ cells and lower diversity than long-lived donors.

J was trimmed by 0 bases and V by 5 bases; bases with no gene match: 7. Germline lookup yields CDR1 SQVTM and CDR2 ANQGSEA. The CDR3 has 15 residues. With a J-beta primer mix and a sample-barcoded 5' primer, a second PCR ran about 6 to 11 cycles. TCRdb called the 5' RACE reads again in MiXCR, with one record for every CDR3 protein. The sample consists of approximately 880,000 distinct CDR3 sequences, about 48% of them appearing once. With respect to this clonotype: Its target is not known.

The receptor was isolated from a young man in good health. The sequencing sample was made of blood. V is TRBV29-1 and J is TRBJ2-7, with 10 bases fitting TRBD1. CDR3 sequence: CSVPGTGDSSYEQYF. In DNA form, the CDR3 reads TGCAGCGTTCCCGGGACAGGGGACAGCTCCTACGAGCAGTACTTC.